Below, 17 T cell receptor beta chains from the same sample are listed, as sequenced in a study of T-cell memory formation after mild COVID-19. TCRdb independently ran MiXCR on the 5' RACE reads; one entry per CDR3 protein. The data show around 370,000 distinct CDR3 sequences, more than 20% seen once. Sequencing was carried out using PBMCs or a T cell subset sorted from them (not recorded which). These receptors were taken from an adult woman who had mild COVID-19 (a few samples of this study predate the infection). Cell type and time point are not known.

A few counts support this clonotype. The rearrangement links TRBV2 to TRBJ2-3, with 7 positions matching TRBD1. The CDR3 consists of 15 residues. V lost 6 bases, J lost 2 bases, and 8 bases stayed unmatched. From germline, CDR1 is SNHLY and CDR2 FYNNEI. The CDR3 coding sequence is TGTGCCAGCAGGTACCGGGACAGAACCACAGATACGCAGTATTTT. Its protein is CASRYRDRTTDTQYF.

This clonotype was counted a few times. The chain uses TRBV5-1 and TRBJ2-5; no reliable D call. V shed 5 bases and J shed 5 bases, with 19 bases lying between them. The CDR3 consists of 15 residues. Germline V gene sequence: CDR1 SGHRS, CDR2 YFSETQ. The DNA of the CDR3 is TGCGCCAGCAGGGATCCGGGCCCCAAAGGGGAGACCCAGTACTTC. Translated, it gives CASRDPGPKGETQYF.

This clonotype was counted at least ten times. The rearrangement joins TRBV20-1 to TRBJ2-1; D is possibly TRBD2 (6 bases). Germline CDR1 DFQATT, CDR2 SNEGSKA (reference sequence). V lost 6 bases to trimming and J lost 7 bases, with 19 bases between them. CDR3 length: 14 amino acids. The CDR3 protein is CSAISGTPWNEQFF. CDR3 in DNA: TGCAGTGCAATTTCCGGGACTCCGTGGAATGAGCAGTTCTTC.

In its sample, this clonotype was seen a few times. The chain has TRBV7-2 and TRBJ1-2, with 10 nucleotides matching TRBD1. CDR3 length: 15 amino acids. Germline CDR1 is SGHTA and CDR2 is FQGNSA. J gave up 8 bases and V 4 bases, and 10 bases lay outside the gene matches. The CDR3 reads CASSSDRGREGGYTF. CDR3 nucleotide sequence: TGTGCCAGCAGCTCCGACAGGGGGCGTGAGGGAGGCTACACCTTC.

This clonotype was seen a handful of times. The chain uses TRBV5-1 and TRBJ1-2, with a tentative D call TRBD1 (5 bases). V was clipped by 5 bases and J by 7 bases, with 27 bases between them. Germline loops: CDR1 SGHRS, CDR2 YFSETQ. The CDR3 is 17 amino acids. CDR3 sequence: CASSEVAGINTGGGYTF. The CDR3 nucleotides are TGCGCCAGCAGTGAGGTGGCAGGGATAAACACGGGTGGTGGCTACACCTTC.

In its sample, this clonotype was seen a few times. The gene calls are TRBV20-1 and TRBJ1-3; TRBD1 is a possible D gene (5 bases). Germline V lookup: CDR1 DFQATT, CDR2 SNEGSKA (reference sequence). Deletions cut 3 bases from V and 2 bases from J, with 11 bases between. The CDR3 is 14 amino acids. The CDR3 sequence: CSASTQGAGNTIYF. The CDR3 DNA is TGCAGTGCTAGCACCCAGGGAGCTGGAAACACCATATATTTT.

This clonotype was recorded a few times. The chain couples TRBV11-3 to TRBJ1-2, with 11 bases aligning to TRBD1. There are 16 residues in the CDR3. Germline CDR1 reads SGHNT; CDR2 reads YENEEA. With V trimmed by 4 bases and J by 4 bases, 8 bases remained unmatched. The CDR3 spells CASSSSGTGGSYGYTF. The CDR3 DNA is TGTGCCAGCAGCTCGTCCGGGACAGGGGGGAGCTATGGCTACACCTTC.

This clonotype turned up a few times. The chain couples TRBV4-3 to TRBJ2-2; D remains ambiguous. V was shortened by 0 bases and J by 4 bases, with 9 bases between the two germline ends. Germline loops: CDR1 LGHNA, CDR2 YSLEER. The CDR3 is made up of 15 amino acids. CDR3 amino acids: CASSQDYWATGELFF. As DNA, the CDR3 is TGCGCCAGCAGCCAAGATTATTGGGCCACCGGGGAGCTGTTTTTT.

This clonotype has just a few counts. This rearrangement joins TRBV12-3 or TRBV12-4 to TRBJ2-7; D not resolved. Trimming removed 5 bases from V and 3 bases from J, with 14 bases in between. This CDR3 is 14 amino acids long. CDR3 amino acids: CASSQGVALYEQYF. Written as DNA, the CDR3 is TGTGCCAGCAGTCAAGGAGTTGCTCTCTACGAGCAGTACTTC.

This chain uses TRBV7-3 with TRBJ2-7; 10 bases fit TRBD1. The V gene end was trimmed by 5 bases and the J gene end by 7 bases; junction bases not matched to a gene: 11. The CDR3 is 15 residues long. Germline CDR1 reads SGHTA; CDR2 reads FQGTGA. As DNA, the CDR3 is TGTGCCAGCAGCCCCCAAGGGACAGGGGTGGGTGAGCAGTACTTC. As protein: CASSPQGTGVGEQYF.

This rearrangement joins TRBV20-1 to TRBJ2-7, with D perhaps matching TRBD1 (6 bases). The CDR3 sequence is 13 residues long. V was shortened by 5 bases and J by 5 bases, with 16 bases between the two germline ends. The germline V gene encodes CDR1 DFQATT and CDR2 SNEGSKA (reference sequence). The CDR3 coding sequence is TGCAGTGCTTGGGGGCAGGACGGTGACGAGCAGTACTTC. Residues: CSAWGQDGDEQYF.

The CDR3 here is CASSFGGLAGGLSTDTQYF. CDR3 sequence (DNA): TGTGCCAGCAGCTTCGGGGGACTAGCGGGAGGCCTTAGCACAGATACGCAGTATTTT. The chain uses TRBV7-9 and TRBJ2-3, with TRBD2 matching 15 bases. After removal of 3 bases from V and 0 bases from J, the junction contained 7 bases not matched to a gene. The CDR3 totals 19 residues. The germline V gene encodes CDR1 SEHNR and CDR2 FQNEAQ (reference sequence).

Ten or more counts support this clonotype. The V and J genes are TRBV25-1 and TRBJ2-7, with D perhaps TRBD1 (8 bases). Trimming left V 2 bases short and J 4 bases short, with 12 bases between. This CDR3 comprises 14 residues. CDR1 is MGHDK and CDR2 is SYGVNS in the germline V gene. The CDR3 is CASSEDRGGYEQYF. The CDR3 bases are TGTGCCAGCAGTGAAGACAGGGGAGGGTACGAGCAGTACTTC.

The chain joins TRBV7-2 to TRBJ2-7; D possibly corresponds to TRBD2 (5 bases). The CDR3 has 15 residues. V dropped 4 bases and J dropped 3 bases, with 16 bases sitting between them. Germline V gene sequence: CDR1 SGHTA, CDR2 FQGNSA. CDR3 DNA sequence: TGTGCCAGCAGCTCGAATACGGGATCATTCTACGAGCAGTACTTC. It codes for CASSSNTGSFYEQYF.

The chain is built from TRBV20-1 and TRBJ2-3, with a possible D match to TRBD2 (5 bases). Germline loops: CDR1 DFQATT, CDR2 SNEGSKA (reference sequence). The germline V and J ends were trimmed by 3 bases and 2 bases, with 18 bases remaining between them. The CDR3 runs 16 residues. The CDR3 reads CSARRPLSGNTDTQYF. Written as DNA, the CDR3 is TGCAGTGCTAGGCGCCCCCTCTCGGGGAACACAGATACGCAGTATTTT.

CDR3: CASSLVGATLRQETQYF. The CDR3 region has the DNA TGTGCCAGCAGCTTAGTGGGCGCGACTCTACGTCAAGAGACCCAGTACTTC. V and J are TRBV7-9 and TRBJ2-5; no clear D gene. Germline V gives CDR1 SEHNR, CDR2 FQNEAQ (reference sequence). This CDR3 has 17 residues. V lost 1 base and J 2 bases, leaving 17 bases between the germline ends.

This clonotype was recorded a few times. V usage is TRBV5-1 and J usage is TRBJ2-7, with TRBD2 matching over 10 bases. This CDR3 is 14 amino acids long. Germline CDR1 and CDR2: SGHRS and YFSETQ. The V segment lost 3 bases and the J segment 5 bases; nucleotides outside the gene matches: 5. DNA of the CDR3: TGCGCCAGCAGCTCGGGACTAGCGAACCACGAGCAGTACTTC. This translates into CASSSGLANHEQYF.